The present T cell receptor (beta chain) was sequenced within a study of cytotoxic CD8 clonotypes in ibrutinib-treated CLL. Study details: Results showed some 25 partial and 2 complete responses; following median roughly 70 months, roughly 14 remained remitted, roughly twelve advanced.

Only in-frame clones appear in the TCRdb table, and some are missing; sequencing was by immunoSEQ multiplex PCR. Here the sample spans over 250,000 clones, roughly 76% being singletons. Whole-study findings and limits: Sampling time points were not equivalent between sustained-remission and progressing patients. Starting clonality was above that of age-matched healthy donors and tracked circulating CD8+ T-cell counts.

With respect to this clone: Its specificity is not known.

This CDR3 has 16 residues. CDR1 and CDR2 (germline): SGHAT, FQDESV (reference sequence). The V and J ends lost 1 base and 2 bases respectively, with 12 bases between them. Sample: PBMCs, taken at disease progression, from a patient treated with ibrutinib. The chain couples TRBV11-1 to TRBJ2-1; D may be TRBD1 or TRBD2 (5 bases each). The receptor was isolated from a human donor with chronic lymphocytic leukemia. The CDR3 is CASSLDRGTAYNEQFF. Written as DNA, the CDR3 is TGTGCCAGCAGCTTAGATCGAGGGACCGCCTACAATGAGCAGTTCTTC.